These 15 T cell receptor beta chains were sequenced from one sample in a study of blood T cell repertoires in COVID-19. Sequencing was performed with immunoSEQ multiplex PCR; in TCRdb, only in-frame clones are kept and a portion is missing. Among 130,000 to 150,000 clones listed, around 86% were seen once. The sample was peripheral blood. The source is a human donor in a cohort sampled during active COVID-19.

The chain links TRBV7-3 to TRBJ1-1; possibly TRBD1 for D (5 bases). The CDR3 spans 14 residues. The V gene's germline CDR1 is SGHTA and CDR2 FQGTGA. V was cut by 5 bases and J by 2 bases, with 12 bases left in between. The CDR3 DNA is TGTGCCAGCAGCCAAGGGGCTGGAAACACTGAAGCTTTCTTT. Its translation: CASSQGAGNTEAFF.

This chain connects TRBV9 to TRBJ1-2; D not certain. Germline-derived CDR1 and CDR2 are SGDLS and YYNGEE. The CDR3 totals 14 residues. Trimming left V 0 bases short and J 5 bases short, with 11 bases between. In DNA form, the CDR3 reads TGTGCCAGCAGCGTAGGCAGTGGTCCATATGGCTACACCTTC. As protein: CASSVGSGPYGYTF.

This clone was picked up a small number of times. The rearrangement links TRBV5-1 to TRBJ1-2; D gene unclear. Germline values: CDR1 SGHRS, CDR2 YFSETQ. This CDR3 is 14 amino acids long. Trimming stripped 1 base from V and 1 base from J, with 8 bases between. The CDR3 loop is CASSLNGHNYGYTF. CDR3 bases: TGCGCCAGCAGCTTGAACGGTCATAACTATGGCTACACCTTC. Supplemented by reference TRBV5-1 and TRBJ1-2, the full variable domain reads KAGVTQTPRYLIKTRGQQVTLSCSPISGHRSVSWYQQTPGQGLQFLFEYFSETQRNKGNFPGRFSGRQFSNSRSEMNVSTLELGDSALYLCASSLNGHNYGYTFGSGTRLTVV.

This clone was observed a few times. The rearrangement uses TRBV14 and TRBJ2-2, with TRBD2 matching 13 bases. CDR1 and CDR2 from the germline V gene are SGHDN and FVKESK. This CDR3 has 16 residues. V dropped 4 bases and J dropped 7; count of bases not matched to a gene: 6. CDR3 coding DNA: TGTGCCAGCAGCCTGGGACTAGCGGGAATTGGCGGGGAGCTGTTTTTT. Amino acid sequence: CASSLGLAGIGGELFF.

This rearrangement joins TRBV1 to TRBJ2-1; the table names TRBD2, a call not compared with the DNA. TRBV1 is termed a pseudogene. The CDR3 totals 13 residues. The CDR3 loop reads CTNGLEAYNEQFF. The CDR3 region has the DNA TGCACCAACGGACTAGAAGCATACAATGAGCAGTTCTTC.

This chain joins TRBV3-1 (or the pseudogene TRBV3-2) and TRBJ2-5; D is perhaps TRBD1 (6 bases). Germline lookup yields CDR1 LGHDT and CDR2 YNNKEL (reference sequence). V was trimmed by 4 bases and J by 5 bases, leaving 14 bases between them. The CDR3 spans 14 residues. CDR3 coding DNA: TGTGCCAGCAGCCGTCGGACAGAGACGGAGACCCAGTACTTC. This translates into CASSRRTETETQYF.

The V call is TRBV2, the J call TRBJ1-5; D call uncertain. The germline V and J ends were trimmed by 6 bases and 3 bases, with 18 bases remaining between them. CDR3 size: 16 residues. Germline V gene lookup returns CDR1 SNHLY and CDR2 FYNNEI. CDR3 nucleotide sequence: TGTGCCAGCAGCGTGGACGGAGGTATCTACAATCAGCCCCAGCATTTT. It translates to CASSVDGGIYNQPQHF.

This sequence joins TRBV11-2 and TRBJ2-2; 12 positions agree with TRBD2. The CDR3 has 16 amino acids. Trimming removed 4 bases from V and 5 bases from J; junction bases left unmatched: 5. CDR1 is SGHAT and CDR2 is FQNNGV in the germline V gene. The CDR3 DNA reads as TGTGCCAGCAGCTCAGGACTAGCGGGAATTACCGGGGAGCTGTTTTTT. Translated, it gives CASSSGLAGITGELFF.

The J gene is TRBJ2-5, the V gene TRBV7-2, with TRBD1 matching 8 bases. This CDR3 has 19 residues. CDR1 is SGHTA, CDR2 FQGNSA, per germline. Unmatched junction bases numbered 19, after V lost 5 bases and J lost 2 bases. For the CDR3, the DNA is TGTGCCAGCAGCCCTGCAGGGGGCTCAGCTTTTGGGGCACAAGAGACCCAGTACTTC. Protein sequence: CASSPAGGSAFGAQETQYF.

This clone was seen more than once but under ten times. The chain recombines TRBV7-3 with TRBJ2-7; tentatively, D is TRBD1 (6 bases). V shed 4 bases and J shed 4 bases, with 14 bases lying between them. The length of the CDR3 is 14 residues. Per the germline V gene, CDR1 is SGHTA and CDR2 is FQGTGA. The chain's CDR3 is CASSSIGQNYEQYF. In DNA, the CDR3 is TGTGCCAGCAGCTCTATCGGACAGAATTACGAGCAGTACTTC.

The V call is TRBV18, the J call TRBJ2-7, with TRBD1 matching 8 bases. CDR3 length: 15 amino acids. Trimming at V came to 1 base and at J to 5 bases, leaving 7 bases not matched to a gene. CDR1 KGHSH and CDR2 LQKENI come from the germline V gene. The chain's CDR3 is CASSPLLQGGHEQYF. The CDR3 DNA reads as TGTGCCAGCTCACCACTTCTACAGGGGGGACACGAGCAGTACTTC. Based on the CDR3 plus reference TRBV18 and TRBJ2-7, the full variable domain is NAGVMQNPRHLVRRRGQEARLRCSPMKGHSHVYWYRQLPEEGLKFMVYLQKENIIDESGMPKERFSAEFPKEGPSILRIQQVVRGDSAAYFCASSPLLQGGHEQYFGPGTRLTVT.

V and J are TRBV7-9 and TRBJ1-2; 9 bases are a match to TRBD1. The germline CDR1 and CDR2 sequences are SEHNR and FQNEAQ (reference sequence). The CDR3 runs 17 residues. With 7 bases clipped from V and 8 bases from J, the junction kept 20 bases outside the gene matches. The CDR3 DNA follows: TGTGCCAGCATCTCCGGGACAGGGAATTCGGGCCTTCGGGGCTACACCTTC. The encoded protein is CASISGTGNSGLRGYTF.

The chain recombines TRBV15 with TRBJ2-7; TRBD2 might be the D (5 bases). CDR1 and CDR2 from the germline V gene are LNHNV and YYDKDF (reference sequence). V lost 0 bases and J 9 bases, leaving 15 bases between the germline ends. The CDR3 runs to 14 residues. The CDR3 protein is CATSRERAASGQYF. Written as DNA, the CDR3 is TGTGCCACCAGCAGAGAGCGGGCTGCCTCCGGGCAGTACTTC.

This sequence joins TRBV28 and TRBJ2-3; maybe TRBD2 (5 bases). Trimming left V 3 bases short and J 13 bases short, with 20 bases between. The CDR3 length is 14 residues. Germline V gene lookup returns CDR1 MDHEN and CDR2 SYDVKM. Written as DNA, the CDR3 is TGTGCCAGCAGTTTTGGTAATAGCGCTCTAGATAAGTATTTT. Its protein product is CASSFGNSALDKYF.

This clone has more than one count but fewer than ten. V usage is TRBV19 and J usage is TRBJ1-6; possibly TRBD1 for D (5 bases). The V gene lost 5 bases and the J gene lost 8 bases, with 19 bases spanning the gap. The CDR3 runs to 16 residues. The germline V gene has CDR1 LNHDA and CDR2 SQIVND (reference sequence). The CDR3 DNA is TGTGCCAGTAGTGATGGGACTATGGGAGGGTATTCACCCCTCCACTTT. This encodes CASSDGTMGGYSPLHF.